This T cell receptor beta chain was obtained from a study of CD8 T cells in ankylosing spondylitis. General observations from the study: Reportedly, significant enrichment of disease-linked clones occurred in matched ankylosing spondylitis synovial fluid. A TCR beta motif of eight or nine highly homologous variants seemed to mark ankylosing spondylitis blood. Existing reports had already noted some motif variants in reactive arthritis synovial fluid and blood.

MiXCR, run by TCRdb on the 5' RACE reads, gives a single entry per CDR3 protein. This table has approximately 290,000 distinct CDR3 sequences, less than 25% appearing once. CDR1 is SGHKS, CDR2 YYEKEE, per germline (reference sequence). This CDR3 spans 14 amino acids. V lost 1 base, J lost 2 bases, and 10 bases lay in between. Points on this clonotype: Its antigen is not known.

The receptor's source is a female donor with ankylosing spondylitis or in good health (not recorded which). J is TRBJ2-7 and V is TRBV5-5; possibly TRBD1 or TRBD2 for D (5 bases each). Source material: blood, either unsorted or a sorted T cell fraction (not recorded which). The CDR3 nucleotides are TGTGCCAGCAGCTTGTGGGGGTATCCCTACGAGCAGTACTTC. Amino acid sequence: CASSLWGYPYEQYF. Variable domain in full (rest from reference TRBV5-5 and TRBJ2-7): DAGVTQSPTHLIKTRGQQVTLRCSPISGHKSVSWYQQVLGQGPQFIFQYYEKEERGRGNFPDRFSARQFPNYSSELNVNALLLGDSALYLCASSLWGYPYEQYFGPGTRLTVT.